These 9 T cell receptor beta chains share one sample of origin, sequenced in a study of T cells in Graves' hyperthyroidism and ophthalmopathy. RNA transcripts yielded amplified TCR beta CDR3 regions. HTBI primers were the set used in a first-round RT-PCR of the TCR CDR3. MiXCR was run by TCRdb on the multiplex PCR reads, yielding one entry per CDR3 protein. The table includes 690,000 or so distinct CDR3 sequences, roughly a sixth detected once. Material for sequencing was blood. Receptors originate from a woman aged 45 to 65 with Graves' hyperthyroidism that later progressed to Graves' ophthalmopathy.

This sequence joins TRBV9 and TRBJ1-6; D unclear. V was clipped by 3 bases and J by 3 bases, with 10 bases between them. This CDR3 comprises 15 residues. The germline V gene encodes CDR1 SGDLS and CDR2 YYNGEE. CDR3 amino acids: CASSGPSGYNSPLHF. As DNA, the CDR3 is TGTGCCAGCAGCGGACCCTCAGGCTATAATTCACCCCTCCACTTT.

This chain joins TRBV13 and TRBJ2-1, with D perhaps matching TRBD2 (5 bases). The germline V and J ends were trimmed by 7 bases and 10 bases, with 14 bases remaining between them. The CDR3 totals 12 residues. Germline CDR1 reads PRHDT; CDR2 reads FYEKMQ (reference sequence). The CDR3 here is CASTRRSGEQFF. The CDR3 DNA reads TGTGCCAGCACCCGACGTTCGGGGGAGCAGTTCTTC.

This clonotype was counted between two and nine times. The CDR3 loop reads CASSVAGGGEGEQFF. Written as DNA, the CDR3 is TGTGCCAGCAGCGTAGCTGGCGGGGGGGAAGGTGAGCAGTTCTTC. J is TRBJ2-1 and V is TRBV9, with TRBD2 matching 9 bases. This CDR3 has 15 residues. The germline V gene has CDR1 SGDLS and CDR2 YYNGEE. V lost 0 bases and J lost 9; bases outside the gene matches: 7.

The chain employs TRBV19 and TRBJ1-1; D uncertain. The germline CDR1 and CDR2 sequences are LNHDA and SQIVND (reference sequence). This CDR3 is 12 amino acids long. Trimming removed 1 base from V and 7 bases from J, with 7 bases in between. CDR3 nucleotides: TGTGCCAGTAGTATAGGCGGCGGTGAAGCTTTCTTT. Amino acid sequence: CASSIGGGEAFF. The variable domain in full, completed from reference TRBV19 and TRBJ1-1, reads DGGITQSPKYLFRKEGQNVTLSCEQNLNHDAMYWYRQDPGQGLRLIYYSQIVNDFQKGDIAEGYSVSREKKESFPLTVTSAQKNPTAFYLCASSIGGGEAFFGQGTRLTVV.

J is TRBJ1-5 and V is TRBV6-2 or TRBV6-3; 8 bases match TRBD1. Germline V CDR1 and CDR2: MNHEY, SVGEGT. The junction had 6 bases not matched to a gene; V was cut back by 6 bases and J by 5 bases. The CDR3 is 14 residues long. CDR3 nucleotide sequence: TGTGCCAGCAGATGGACAGGGATGTATCAGCCCCAGCATTTT. This encodes CASRWTGMYQPQHF.

This clonotype was observed a handful of times. The DNA for the CDR3 is TGTGCCAGCACCTCAGTCGGGGCAGATACGCAGTATTTT. Protein sequence: CASTSVGADTQYF. V usage is TRBV12-3 or TRBV12-4 and J usage is TRBJ2-3; TRBD2 is a possible D gene (5 bases). V was cut by 7 bases and J by 4 bases, with 12 bases left in between. The CDR3 is 13 amino acids.

This clonotype was detected a few times. V usage is TRBV20-1 and J usage is TRBJ1-6; a weak D match, TRBD1 (6 bases). The germline V and J ends were trimmed by 2 bases and 6 bases, with 17 bases remaining between them. This CDR3 has 16 amino acids. Germline values: CDR1 DFQATT, CDR2 SNEGSKA (reference sequence). CDR3 amino acids: CSARPNRVGRNSPLHF. The DNA for the CDR3 is TGCAGTGCTAGACCGAACAGGGTTGGTCGTAATTCACCCCTCCACTTT.

This clonotype was counted at least ten times. The rearrangement uses TRBV11-3 and TRBJ2-2; D call uncertain. In germline, CDR1 is SGHNT, CDR2 YENEEA. The CDR3 spans 15 residues. Between the trimmed V and J ends, which lost 4 bases and 3 bases, there was a span of 12 bases. This CDR3 reads CASSSLGLDTGELFF. In DNA, the CDR3 is TGTGCCAGCAGCTCCCTAGGGCTCGACACCGGGGAGCTGTTTTTT.

This clonotype was counted many times. The genes are TRBV20-1 and TRBJ1-6; D unresolved. CDR1 is DFQATT and CDR2 is SNEGSKA in the germline V gene (reference sequence). This CDR3 has 14 amino acids. Trimming left V 0 bases short and J 6 bases short, with 9 bases between. DNA of the CDR3: TGCAGTGCTAGAGAGCGTCCGGGTAATTCACCCCTCCACTTT. Translation: CSARERPGNSPLHF.